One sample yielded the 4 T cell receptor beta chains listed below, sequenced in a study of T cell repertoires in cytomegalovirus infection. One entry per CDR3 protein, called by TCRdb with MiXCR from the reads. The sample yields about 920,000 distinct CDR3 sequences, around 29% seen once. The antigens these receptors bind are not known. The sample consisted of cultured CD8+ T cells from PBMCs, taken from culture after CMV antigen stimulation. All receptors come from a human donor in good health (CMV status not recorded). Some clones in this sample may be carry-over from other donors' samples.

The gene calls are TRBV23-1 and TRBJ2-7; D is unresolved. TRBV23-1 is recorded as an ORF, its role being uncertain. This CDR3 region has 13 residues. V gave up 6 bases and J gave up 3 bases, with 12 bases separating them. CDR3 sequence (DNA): TGCGCCAGCAGCCCCGAGTATATCTACGAGCAGTACGTC. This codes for CASSPEYIYEQYV.

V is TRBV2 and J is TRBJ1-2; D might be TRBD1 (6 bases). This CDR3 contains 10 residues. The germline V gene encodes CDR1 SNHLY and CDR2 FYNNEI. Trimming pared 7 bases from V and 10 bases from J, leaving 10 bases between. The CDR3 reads CASNGQTYTF. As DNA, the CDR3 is TGTGCCAGCAACGGACAGACCTACACCTTC.

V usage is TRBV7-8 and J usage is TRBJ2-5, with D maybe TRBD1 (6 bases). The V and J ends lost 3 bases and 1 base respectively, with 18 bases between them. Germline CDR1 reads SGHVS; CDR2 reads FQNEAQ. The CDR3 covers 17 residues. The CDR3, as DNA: TGTGCCAGCAGCTTTCCTCAGGGGACCGAGTTCCAAGAGACCCAGTACTTC. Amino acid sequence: CASSFPQGTEFQETQYF. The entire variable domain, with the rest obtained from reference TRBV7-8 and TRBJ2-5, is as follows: GAGVSQSPRYKVAKRGQDVALRCDPISGHVSLFWYQQALGQGPEFLTYFQNEAQLDKSGLPSDRFFAERPEGSVSTLKIQRTQQEDSAVYLCASSFPQGTEFQETQYFGPGTRLLVL.

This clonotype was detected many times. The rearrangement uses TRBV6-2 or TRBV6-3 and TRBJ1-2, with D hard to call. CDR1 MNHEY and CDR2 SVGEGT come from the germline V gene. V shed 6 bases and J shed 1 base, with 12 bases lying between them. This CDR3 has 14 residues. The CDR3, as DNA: TGTGCCAGCAGCCCCCCGGACGGTAACTATGGCTACACCTTC. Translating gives CASSPPDGNYGYTF.